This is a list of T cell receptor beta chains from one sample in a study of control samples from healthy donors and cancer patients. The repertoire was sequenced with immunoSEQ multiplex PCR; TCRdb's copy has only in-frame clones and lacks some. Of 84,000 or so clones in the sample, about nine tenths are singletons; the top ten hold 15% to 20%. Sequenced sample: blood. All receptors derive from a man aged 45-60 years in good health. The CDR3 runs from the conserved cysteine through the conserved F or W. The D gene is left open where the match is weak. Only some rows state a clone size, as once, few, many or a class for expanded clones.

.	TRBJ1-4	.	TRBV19	TGTGCCAGTAGTGTTACCGGGACCCAAGAAAAACTGTTTTTT	CASSVTGTQEKLFF
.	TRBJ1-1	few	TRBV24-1	TGTGCCACCAGTGACAGCATGAACACTGAAGCTTTCTTT	CATSDSMNTEAFF
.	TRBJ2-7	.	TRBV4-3	TGCGCCAGCGTTTCTAACTACGAGCAGTACTTC	CASVSNYEQYF
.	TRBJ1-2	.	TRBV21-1	TGTGCCAGCAGCAAAGACGGATACTATGGCTACACCTTC	CASSKDGYYGYTF
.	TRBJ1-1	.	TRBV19	TGTGCCAGTAGTATAGGAAGAACTGAAGCTTTCTTT	CASSIGRTEAFF
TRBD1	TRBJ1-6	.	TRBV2	TGTGCCAGCAGTCTGGACAGGGCGGGGGTTCCCCTCCACTTT	CASSLDRAGVPLHF
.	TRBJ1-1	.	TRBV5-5	TGTGCCAGCAGCTTGGGGGTCCTGGACACTGAAGCTTTCTTT	CASSLGVLDTEAFF
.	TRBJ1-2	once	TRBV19	TGTGCCAGCATTAGGGGGGCGCGCGGTGGAAATGGCTACACCTTC	CASIRGARGGNGYTF
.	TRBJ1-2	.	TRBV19	TGTGCCAGTAGGACAGTAGCATATGGCTACACCTTC	CASRTVAYGYTF
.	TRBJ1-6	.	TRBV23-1	TGCGCCAGCAGTCTGGGAGGAGGGTGCCCCTCCTATAATTCACCCCTCCACTTT	CASSLGGGCPSYNSPLHF
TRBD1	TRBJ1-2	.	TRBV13	TGTGCCAGCAGCTTAACCCGACAGGGGGCCCATAACTATGGCTACACCTTC	CASSLTRQGAHNYGYTF
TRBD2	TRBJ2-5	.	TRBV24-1	TGTGCCACCAGCGGGGGGGCCTGGGAGACCCAGTACTTC	CATSGGAWETQYF
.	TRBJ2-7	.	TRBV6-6	TGTGCCAGCAGTTCCGTAGACAGTTCCTACGAGCAGTACTTC	CASSSVDSSYEQYF
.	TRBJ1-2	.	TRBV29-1	TGCAGCGTTCCCAATATGGAGGGTAGAGGCTACACCTTC	CSVPNMEGRGYTF
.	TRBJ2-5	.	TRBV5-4	TGTGCCAGCAGCTCGGATTTCGGTCCTGGGGGGACCCAGTACTTC	CASSSDFGPGGTQYF
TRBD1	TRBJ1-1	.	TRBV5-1	TGCGCCAGCAGCTTGGACCTACAGGGGGGCACTGAAGCTTTCTTT	CASSLDLQGGTEAFF
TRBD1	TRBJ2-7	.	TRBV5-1	TGCGCCAGCAGGGGGACAGGGGATAGGAACGAGCAGTACTTC	CASRGTGDRNEQYF
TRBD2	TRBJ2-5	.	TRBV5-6	TGTGCCAGCAGCCGACTAGCGGGAGAGACCCAGTACTTC	CASSRLAGETQYF
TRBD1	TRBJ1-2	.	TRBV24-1	TGTGCCACCAGTGATGGGACAGGGGGACGAGTCGGCTACACCTTC	CATSDGTGGRVGYTF
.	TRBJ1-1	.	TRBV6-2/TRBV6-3	TGTGCCAGCAGTTACTTGTCAGGGGATTTCACTGAAGCTTTCTTT	CASSYLSGDFTEAFF
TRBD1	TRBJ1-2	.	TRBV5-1	TGCGCCAGCAGCATAGGACAGGCAACCGGCTACACCTTC	CASSIGQATGYTF
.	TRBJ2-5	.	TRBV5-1	TGCGCCAGCACCGTCCGGGGAGACCCCCAAGAGACCCAGTACTTC	CASTVRGDPQETQYF
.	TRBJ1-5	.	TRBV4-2	TGTGCCAGCAGCCAAGATCAGACAGGCGGGGATCAGCCCCAGCATTTT	CASSQDQTGGDQPQHF
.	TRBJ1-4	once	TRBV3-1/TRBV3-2	TGTGCCAGCAGCCAAGGGTTCGGTGGTGAAAAACTGTTTTTT	CASSQGFGGEKLFF
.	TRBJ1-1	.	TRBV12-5	TGTGCTAGTGGGCCCCCCTCTCACACTGAAGCTTTCTTT	CASGPPSHTEAFF
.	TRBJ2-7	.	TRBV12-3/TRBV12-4	TGTGCCAGCAGTTCCGACACCTTATTCGAGCAGTACTTC	CASSSDTLFEQYF
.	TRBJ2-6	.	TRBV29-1	TGCAGCGTTGCAAGCTCTGGGGCCAACGTCCTGACTTTC	CSVASSGANVLTF
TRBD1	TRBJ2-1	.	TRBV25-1	TGTGCCAGCAGTGAGGACAGGCCGACCTACAATGAGCAGTTCTTC	CASSEDRPTYNEQFF
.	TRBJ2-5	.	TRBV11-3	TGTGCCAGCAGCTTACATCGGGGGGCAAAGACCCAGTACTTC	CASSLHRGAKTQYF